This is a list of T cell receptor beta chains from one sample in a study of control samples from healthy donors and cancer patients. Method: immunoSEQ multiplex PCR; TCRdb's copy keeps in-frame clones and lacks some. The data show 85,000 to 95,000 clones, with around 90% seen just once and approximately 15% held by the top ten. The material sequenced was blood. These receptors came from a woman between 70 and 85 years old in good health. Each CDR3 is given with its conserved first and last residue. The order of the fields is J gene, D gene, clone size, V gene, CDR3 DNA, CDR3 protein. A D gene is named only where the DNA matches it firmly. Size tells how often a clone was seen (once, few, many) or the class of an expanded clone, and some rows leave it out.

>TRBJ2-1|NA|NA|TRBV3-1/TRBV3-2
TGTGCCAGCAGCCAAGGTGGTAATGAGCAGTTCTTC
CASSQGGNEQFF
>TRBJ1-2|TRBD1|NA|TRBV2
TGTGCCAGCAGTTTGTTGACCACTACAGGGGGGAGCTATGGCTACACCTTC
CASSLLTTTGGSYGYTF
>TRBJ1-6|TRBD1|NA|TRBV3-1/TRBV3-2
TGTGCCAGCAGCCAAGCCAGGGGGGTCAATTCACCCCTCCACTTT
CASSQARGVNSPLHF
>TRBJ2-5|TRBD1|NA|TRBV11-2
TGTGCCAGCAGCTTAGACAGGGGGCACCAAGAGACCCAGTACTTC
CASSLDRGHQETQYF
>TRBJ2-1|NA|once|TRBV4-1
TGCGCCAGCAGCCAAGACTTGGTAAATAATGAGCAGTTCTTC
CASSQDLVNNEQFF
>TRBJ1-1|NA|NA|TRBV7-9
TGTGCCAGCAGCTTCAGGGGTAGTAGCACTGAAGCTTTCTTT
CASSFRGSSTEAFF
>TRBJ2-3|TRBD1|NA|TRBV11-2
TGTGCCAGCAGCCCCCAACCGGGACAGGGTTTCAGCACAGATACGCAGTATTTT
CASSPQPGQGFSTDTQYF
>TRBJ2-7|TRBD2|NA|TRBV7-2
TGTGCCAGCAGCTCGACTAGCGGGCCCTACGAGCAGTACTTC
CASSSTSGPYEQYF
>TRBJ2-7|TRBD1|few|TRBV3-1/TRBV3-2
TGTGCCAGCAGCCAAGGGGACAGGGCGTCCTACGAGCAGTACTTC
CASSQGDRASYEQYF
>TRBJ2-4|TRBD2|NA|TRBV7-2
TGTGCCAGCAGCCTTAGCGGGGCAGCCAAAAACATTCAGTACTTC
CASSLSGAAKNIQYF
>TRBJ2-1|NA|NA|TRBV5-1
TGCGCCAGCAGCTTGGGGGGAGAGGCCTACAATGAGCAGTTCTTC
CASSLGGEAYNEQFF
>TRBJ1-4|TRBD1|NA|TRBV12-3/TRBV12-4
TGTGCCAGCACTCCAACAGGGGCTGAAAAACTGTTTTTT
CASTPTGAEKLFF
>TRBJ1-1|NA|NA|TRBV7-8
TGTGCCAGCAGCCCCGTTATCTTATACACTGAAGCTTTCTTT
CASSPVILYTEAFF
>TRBJ1-3|NA|NA|TRBV6-5
TGTGCCAGCAGTTCCGGCAGGGGATCTGGAAACACCATATATTTT
CASSSGRGSGNTIYF
>TRBJ1-5|NA|NA|TRBV5-4
TGTGCCAGCAGCTCGGACAGAAATCAGCCCCAGCATTTT
CASSSDRNQPQHF
>TRBJ1-2|NA|NA|TRBV13
TGTGCCAGCAGCTCTCCCTCACTCGGGGGTATCGGTGGCTACACCTTC
CASSSPSLGGIGGYTF
>TRBJ2-7|NA|NA|TRBV20-1
TGCAGTGCTAGTCGGTCCGCTCCGGGGGAGCAGTACTTC
CSASRSAPGEQYF
>TRBJ2-7|NA|NA|TRBV30
TGTGCCTGTAAGCAGTACGAGCAGTACTTC
CACKQYEQYF
>TRBJ1-1|TRBD1|NA|TRBV19
TGTGCCAGTAGTATAACTTGGGACAGAGAAGCTTTCTTT
CASSITWDREAFF
>TRBJ1-6|NA|NA|TRBV15
TGTGCCACCAGCAGAGATTCGAATTCACCCCTCCACTTT
CATSRDSNSPLHF
>TRBJ1-1|NA|NA|TRBV2
TGTGCCAGCAGTGAACAGCGGAACACTGAAGCTTTCTTT
CASSEQRNTEAFF
>TRBJ2-2|TRBD2|NA|TRBV4-1
TGCGCCAGCAGCCAAGCGGGGGGATTCACCGGGGAGCTGTTTTTT
CASSQAGGFTGELFF
>TRBJ1-5|NA|NA|TRBV5-8
TGTGCCAGCAATGGGGGGGGGACCATCAATCAGCCCCAGCATTTT
CASNGGGTINQPQHF
>TRBJ2-2|NA|NA|TRBV5-1
TGCGCCAGCGGTATTGGGGGAAGTGCCACCGGGGAGCTGTTTTTT
CASGIGGSATGELFF
>TRBJ1-2|NA|NA|TRBV5-1
TGCGCCAGCAGCTTGGCCGGAGAAGGGAGGCCCTATGGCTACACCTTC
CASSLAGEGRPYGYTF
>TRBJ1-2|NA|NA|TRBV28
TGTGCCAGCAGTTTCGCTAGGTTCTATGGCTACACCTTC
CASSFARFYGYTF
>TRBJ2-7|NA|NA|TRBV18
TGTGCCAGCTCACCAGAGGTCGCGGCCGAGCAGTACTTC
CASSPEVAAEQYF
>TRBJ1-5|NA|NA|TRBV5-6
TGTGCCAGCAGCCTGGGAGAGTACAATCAGCCCCAGCATTTT
CASSLGEYNQPQHF
>TRBJ1-2|NA|NA|TRBV9
TGTGCCAGCACCGTGGGTGCCGGGGGCCTCTATGGCTACACCTTC
CASTVGAGGLYGYTF
>TRBJ1-1|NA|NA|TRBV2
TGTGCCAGCAGGAACTTCATCGTTGCTTTCTTT
CASRNFIVAFF
>TRBJ1-6|NA|NA|TRBV20-1
TGCAGTGCTAGTGGGCAGGGGTGGAATTCACCCCTCCACTTT
CSASGQGWNSPLHF
>TRBJ1-5|TRBD1|NA|TRBV19
TGTGCCAGTAGTCCGGACAGGGCTCAGCCCCAGCATTTT
CASSPDRAQPQHF
>TRBJ1-2|NA|NA|TRBV9
TGTGCCAGCAGCGCTTTTGCAAAACAGGGAAGGCATGGCTACACCTTC
CASSAFAKQGRHGYTF
>TRBJ2-2|NA|NA|TRBV7-2
TGTGCCAGCAGCTGGAACGGGTACACCGGGGAGCTGTTTTTT
CASSWNGYTGELFF
>TRBJ2-1|NA|NA|TRBV7-2
TGTGCCAGCAGCTTAGGGGGTGGCAGTGACAATGAGCAGTTCTTC
CASSLGGGSDNEQFF
>TRBJ2-6|NA|NA|TRBV19
TGTGCCAGTAGTATTAGGGACCTCTCTGGGGCCAACGTCCTGACTTTC
CASSIRDLSGANVLTF
>TRBJ1-5|NA|NA|TRBV11-2
TGTGCCAGCAGCTTAGGACAGCCCAATCAGCCCCAGCATTTT
CASSLGQPNQPQHF
>TRBJ2-3|TRBD1|NA|TRBV15
TGTGCCACCAGCAGAGACGGGGAGTTCGTAGGGGGCCTTTTAGATACGCAGTATTTT
CATSRDGEFVGGLLDTQYF
>TRBJ1-5|NA|NA|TRBV16
TGTGCCAGCAGCCAAACAACAGGGAGTCAGCCCCAGCATTTT
CASSQTTGSQPQHF
>TRBJ1-4|NA|NA|TRBV2
TGTGCCAGCAAGGGGGAAATCTTGGAAAAACTGTTTTTT
CASKGEILEKLFF
>TRBJ1-1|TRBD1|NA|TRBV10-3
TGTGCCATCAGGAGACAGGGGAACACTGAAGCTTTCTTT
CAIRRQGNTEAFF
>TRBJ1-6|NA|few|TRBV5-7
TGTGCCAGCAGCTTAGATAACTCACCCCTCCACTTT
CASSLDNSPLHF
>TRBJ2-1|NA|NA|TRBV3-1/TRBV3-2
TGTGCCAGCAGCCAAGACCAGGGCAATGAGCAGTTCTTC
CASSQDQGNEQFF
>TRBJ1-1|TRBD1|NA|TRBV7-9
TGTGCCAGCAGCTTAGTACAGGGGCACACTGAAGCTTTCTTT
CASSLVQGHTEAFF
>TRBJ1-5|NA|NA|TRBV4-3
TGCGCCAGCAGCCAAGATTGGGGGGATCAGCCCCAGCATTTT
CASSQDWGDQPQHF
>TRBJ1-2|TRBD1|NA|TRBV12-3/TRBV12-4
TGTGCCAGCAGCCTGGGACAGTATGGCTACACCTTC
CASSLGQYGYTF